The T cell receptor beta chain described here comes from a study of shared clonotypes between healthy human individuals. Study in general: There were three CD4 naive, three CD4 memory, two CD8 naive and one CD8 memory plates per donor. Overall study results and limits: The study found 4.5% to 6% of naive CD4 clonotypes shared across a handful of donors.

An even split of each subset's genomic DNA across several immunoSEQ plates was performed. Profiled with immunoSEQ multiplex PCR; TCRdb holds only in-frame clones, not every one. This table has about 2.3 million clones, approximately 90% appearing once. Investigators divided CD4+ cells into CD45RA+ naive and CD45RA-negative memory subsets. The CDR3 loop spans 11 amino acids. V was clipped by 8 bases and J by 6 bases, with 11 bases between them. Per germline, CDR1 MDHEN and CDR2 SYDVKM. As concerns this clone: Its antigen is still unknown.

Specimen: naive CD4+ T cells from PBMCs. The subset was: CD45RA+ positively selected. This sequence joins TRBV28 and TRBJ2-7; unclear D gene. The receptor comes from a man between 18 and 35 years old in good health. Some clones in this sample may be carry-over from other donors' samples. The CDR3 region has the DNA TGTGCCAGCGGCTCAAGGACCGAGCAGTACTTC. Amino acid sequence: CASGSRTEQYF. The full variable domain, rest sourced from reference TRBV28 and TRBJ2-7, is DVKVTQSSRYLVKRTGEKVFLECVQDMDHENMFWYRQDPGLGLRLIYFSYDVKMKEKGDIPEGYSVSREKKERFSLILESASTNQTSMYLCASGSRTEQYFGPGTRLTVT.